The 13 T cell receptor beta chains below were found in one sample sequenced in a study of T-cell memory formation after mild COVID-19. Each CDR3 protein gets one entry after TCRdb re-called the 5' RACE reads with MiXCR. Among 470,000 or so distinct CDR3 sequences listed, about 20% were seen once. Specimen: PBMCs or a T cell subset sorted from them (not recorded which). The receptors stem from an adult woman who had mild COVID-19 (a few samples of this study predate the infection). Cell type and time point are not known.

This clonotype occurred a few times. The V gene is TRBV7-9, the J gene TRBJ1-5; D possibly corresponds to TRBD1 (5 bases). Per germline, CDR1 SEHNR and CDR2 FQNEAQ (reference sequence). V gave up 8 bases and J gave up 4 bases, with 12 bases separating them. This CDR3 comprises 13 residues. The chain's CDR3 is CASGDGVNQPQHF. CDR3 in DNA: TGTGCCAGCGGGGACGGTGTAAATCAGCCCCAGCATTTT.

This clonotype appeared a few times. The chain carries TRBV5-1 and TRBJ2-1, with 7 bases aligning to TRBD2. The length of the CDR3 is 16 residues. V trimming: 0 bases; J trimming: 3 bases; junction bases outside the gene matches: 6. The V gene's germline CDR1 is SGHRS and CDR2 YFSETQ. The CDR3 spells CASSLASLAVYNEQFF. CDR3 sequence (DNA): TGCGCCAGCAGCTTGGCGTCGCTAGCGGTCTACAATGAGCAGTTCTTC. Variable domain in full (rest from reference TRBV5-1 and TRBJ2-1): KAGVTQTPRYLIKTRGQQVTLSCSPISGHRSVSWYQQTPGQGLQFLFEYFSETQRNKGNFPGRFSGRQFSNSRSEMNVSTLELGDSALYLCASSLASLAVYNEQFFGPGTRLTVL.

This clonotype came up a few times. The V and J genes are TRBV7-3 and TRBJ2-3, with D possibly matching TRBD2 (6 bases). Trimming removed 4 bases at V and 2 bases at J, with 16 bases between. The CDR3 is 16 amino acids. Germline loops: CDR1 SGHTA, CDR2 FQGTGA. Here the CDR3 reads CASSSGVSFTTDTQYF. CDR3 sequence (DNA): TGTGCCAGCAGCTCGGGAGTAAGCTTCACCACAGATACGCAGTATTTT.

The chain employs TRBV5-1 and TRBJ2-1; TRBD2 matches at 11 bases. This CDR3 contains 15 residues. Germline V gene lookup returns CDR1 SGHRS and CDR2 YFSETQ. The junction had 4 bases not matched to a gene; V was cut back by 0 bases and J by 8 bases. The CDR3 region is CASSLVAGGQDEQFF. CDR3 coding DNA: TGCGCCAGCAGCTTGGTAGCGGGGGGGCAGGATGAGCAGTTCTTC.

In this sample, this clonotype turned up a few times. V usage is TRBV4-3 and J usage is TRBJ2-3; D ambiguous. Germline V gives CDR1 LGHNA, CDR2 YSLEER. V was trimmed by 0 bases and J by 2 bases, leaving 15 bases between them. The CDR3 has 17 residues. The CDR3 here is CASSQDYRRFFTDTQYF. CDR3 sequence (DNA): TGCGCCAGCAGCCAAGATTACCGCAGATTCTTCACAGATACGCAGTATTTT.

This clonotype was observed a handful of times. The V call is TRBV12-3 or TRBV12-4, the J call TRBJ1-5; TRBD1 is a possible D gene (5 bases). V shed 5 bases and J shed 5 bases, with 10 bases lying between them. This CDR3 region has 13 residues. CDR3 region: CASSGQGHQPQHF. CDR3 DNA: TGTGCCAGCAGTGGGCAGGGCCATCAGCCCCAGCATTTT.

This clonotype was found many times. The V gene is TRBV6-2 or TRBV6-3, the J gene TRBJ2-1, with 8 bases fitting TRBD2. The CDR3 totals 14 residues. Trimming removed 5 bases from V and 7 bases from J; junction bases left unmatched: 7. Germline CDR1 is MNHEY and CDR2 is SVGEGT. CDR3 sequence (DNA): TGTGCCAGCAGTGGAGGGACTAGTTTTAATGAGCAGTTCTTC. As protein: CASSGGTSFNEQFF.

This clonotype was seen repeatedly, ten times or more. This chain joins TRBV12-3 or TRBV12-4 and TRBJ2-5, with D possibly being TRBD1 (5 bases). Trimming cost V 2 bases and J 4 bases, with 14 bases left between them. The CDR3 loop spans 15 amino acids. CDR3 sequence (DNA): TGTGCCAGCAGTTTACTGGCAGGGAAGGGAGAGACCCAGTACTTC. Translating gives CASSLLAGKGETQYF.

The chain combines TRBV7-9 with TRBJ2-5; D possibly corresponds to TRBD2 (6 bases). In germline, CDR1 is SEHNR, CDR2 FQNEAQ (reference sequence). CDR3 size: 16 residues. Trimming pared 4 bases from V and 5 bases from J, leaving 20 bases between. CDR3 coding DNA: TGTGCCAGCAGCTCAACGGAGGGGCGGATCATTGAGACCCAGTACTTC. Amino acids: CASSSTEGRIIETQYF.

This chain joins TRBV18 and TRBJ2-6; D is unclear. The CDR3 spans 15 residues. The ends were cut back, 3 bases at V and 0 bases at J, with 6 bases in the middle. From germline, CDR1 is KGHSH and CDR2 LQKENI. The CDR3 nucleotides are TGTGCCAGCTCACCGCAGAGCTCTGGGGCCAACGTCCTGACTTTC. Residues: CASSPQSSGANVLTF.

The V gene is TRBV19, the J gene TRBJ1-2; TRBD1 is a possible D gene (5 bases). The V end lost 4 bases, the J end lost 4 bases, and 10 bases lay between the germline ends. The CDR3 length is 13 residues. Germline lookup yields CDR1 LNHDA and CDR2 SQIVND (reference sequence). CDR3 loop: CASSTGASYGYTF. The CDR3 DNA is TGTGCCAGTAGTACCGGGGCGTCCTATGGCTACACCTTC.

This clonotype was picked up a small number of times. This sequence joins TRBV11-2 and TRBJ2-6; no reliable D call. CDR1 and CDR2 (germline): SGHAT, FQNNGV. The CDR3 covers 15 residues. The ends were cut back, 3 bases at V and 2 bases at J, with 8 bases in the middle. CDR3 sequence: CASSFWYTGANVLTF. As DNA, the CDR3 is TGTGCCAGCAGCTTCTGGTACACTGGGGCCAACGTCCTGACTTTC.

V gene TRBV2 combines with J gene TRBJ1-5; no firm D call. The V and J ends lost 2 bases and 7 bases respectively, with 12 bases between them. Germline V gene lookup returns CDR1 SNHLY and CDR2 FYNNEI. The CDR3 is 14 amino acids. CDR3 sequence: CASSERLADQPQHF. For the CDR3, the DNA is TGTGCCAGCAGTGAACGCCTCGCTGACCAGCCCCAGCATTTT.